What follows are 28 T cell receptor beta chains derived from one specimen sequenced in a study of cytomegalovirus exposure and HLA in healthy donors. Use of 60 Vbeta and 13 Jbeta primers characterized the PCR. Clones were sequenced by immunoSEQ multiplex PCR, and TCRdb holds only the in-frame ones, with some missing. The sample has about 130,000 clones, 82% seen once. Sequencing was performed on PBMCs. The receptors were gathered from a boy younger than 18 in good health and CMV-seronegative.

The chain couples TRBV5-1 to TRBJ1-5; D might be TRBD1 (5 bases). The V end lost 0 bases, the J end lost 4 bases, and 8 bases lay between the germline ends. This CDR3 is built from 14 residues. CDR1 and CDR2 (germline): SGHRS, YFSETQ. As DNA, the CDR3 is TGCGCCAGCAGCTTGGTGGGGGGGAATCAGCCCCAGCATTTT. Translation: CASSLVGGNQPQHF.

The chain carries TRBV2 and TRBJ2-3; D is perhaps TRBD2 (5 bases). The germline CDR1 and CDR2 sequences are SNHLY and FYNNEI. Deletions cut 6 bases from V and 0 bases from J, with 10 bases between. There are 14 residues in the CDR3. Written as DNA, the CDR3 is TGTGCCAGCAGGAGCTGGACTAGCACAGATACGCAGTATTTT. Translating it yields CASRSWTSTDTQYF.

The CDR3 sequence: CASSFGQPGEQYF. The CDR3 DNA sequence: TGTGCCAGCAGCTTCGGACAGCCCGGAGAGCAGTACTTC. The chain joins TRBV7-6 to TRBJ2-7; TRBD1 is a possible D gene (6 bases). The CDR3 covers 13 residues. Trimming removed 3 bases from V and 7 bases from J, with 13 bases in between. Germline V gene sequence: CDR1 SGHVS, CDR2 FNYEAQ. Supplemented by reference TRBV7-6 and TRBJ2-7, the full variable domain reads GAGVSQSPRYKVTKRGQDVALRCDPISGHVSLYWYRQALGQGPEFLTYFNYEAQQDKSGLPNDRFSAERPEGSISTLTIQRTEQRDSAMYRCASSFGQPGEQYFGPGTRLTVT.

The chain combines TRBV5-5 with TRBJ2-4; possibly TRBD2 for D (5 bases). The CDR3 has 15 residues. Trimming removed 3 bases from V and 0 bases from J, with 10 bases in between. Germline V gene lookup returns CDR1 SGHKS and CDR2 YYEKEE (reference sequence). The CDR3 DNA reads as TGTGCCAGCAGCTCGGACTTCCTAGCCAAAAACATTCAGTACTTC. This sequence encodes CASSSDFLAKNIQYF.

The chain's CDR3 is CASRFPDRGNTIYF. The CDR3 DNA reads as TGTGCAAGTCGCTTCCCAGACAGGGGAAACACCATATATTTT. The genes are TRBV12-2 and TRBJ1-3; the table names TRBD1, a call not compared with the DNA. TRBV12-2 corresponds to a pseudogene. The CDR3 sequence is 14 residues long.

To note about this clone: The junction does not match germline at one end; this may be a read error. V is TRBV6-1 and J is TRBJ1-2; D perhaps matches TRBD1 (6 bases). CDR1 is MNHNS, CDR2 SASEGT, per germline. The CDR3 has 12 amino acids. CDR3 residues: CDTGSFLDGYTF. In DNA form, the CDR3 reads TGCGATACAGGGTCGTTTCTGGATGGCTACACCTTC.

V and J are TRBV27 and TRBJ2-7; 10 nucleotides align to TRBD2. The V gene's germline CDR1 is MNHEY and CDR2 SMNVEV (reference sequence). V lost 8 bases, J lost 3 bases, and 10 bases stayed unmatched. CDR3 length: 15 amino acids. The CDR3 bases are TGTGCCAGCCGCGGAGGGACTAGCGAGTACTACGAGCAGTACTTC. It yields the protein CASRGGTSEYYEQYF.

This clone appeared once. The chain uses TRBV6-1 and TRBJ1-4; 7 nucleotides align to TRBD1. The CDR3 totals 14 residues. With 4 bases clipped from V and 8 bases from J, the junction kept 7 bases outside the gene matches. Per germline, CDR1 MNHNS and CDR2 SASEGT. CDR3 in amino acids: CASSADRVGEKLFF. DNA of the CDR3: TGTGCCAGCAGTGCCGACAGGGTTGGAGAAAAACTGTTTTTT.

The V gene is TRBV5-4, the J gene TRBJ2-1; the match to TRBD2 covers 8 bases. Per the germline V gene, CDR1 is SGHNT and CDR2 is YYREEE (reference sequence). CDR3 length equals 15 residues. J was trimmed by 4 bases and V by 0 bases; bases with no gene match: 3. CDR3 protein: CASSLEGLGYNEQFF. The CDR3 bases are TGTGCCAGCAGCTTGGAGGGACTAGGATACAATGAGCAGTTCTTC.

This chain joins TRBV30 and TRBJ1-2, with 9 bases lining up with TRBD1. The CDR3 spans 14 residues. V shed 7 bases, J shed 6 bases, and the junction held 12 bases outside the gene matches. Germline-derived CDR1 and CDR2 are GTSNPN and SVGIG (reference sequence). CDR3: CASYPGTGRDGYTF. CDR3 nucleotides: TGTGCCTCCTACCCCGGGACAGGGAGGGATGGCTACACCTTC.

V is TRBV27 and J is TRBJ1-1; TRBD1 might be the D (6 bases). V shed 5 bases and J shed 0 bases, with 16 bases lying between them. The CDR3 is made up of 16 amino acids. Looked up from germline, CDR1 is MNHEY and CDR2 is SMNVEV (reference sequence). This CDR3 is CASSPRTALLNTEAFF. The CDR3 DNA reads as TGTGCCAGCAGTCCTCGGACAGCCTTACTGAACACTGAAGCTTTCTTT.

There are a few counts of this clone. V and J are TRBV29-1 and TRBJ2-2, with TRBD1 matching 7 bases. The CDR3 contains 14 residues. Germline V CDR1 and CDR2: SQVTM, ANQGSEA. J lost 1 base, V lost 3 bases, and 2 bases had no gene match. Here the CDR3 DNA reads TGCAGCGTTGATAGGGGGCTGAACACCGGGGAGCTGTTTTTT. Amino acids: CSVDRGLNTGELFF.

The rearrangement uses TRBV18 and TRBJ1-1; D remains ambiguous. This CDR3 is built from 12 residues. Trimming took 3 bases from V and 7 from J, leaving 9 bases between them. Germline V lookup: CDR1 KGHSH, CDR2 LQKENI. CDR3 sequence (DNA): TGTGCCAGCTCACCGTACGGGGATGAAGCTTTCTTT. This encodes CASSPYGDEAFF. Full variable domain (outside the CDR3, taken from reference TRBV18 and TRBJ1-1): NAGVMQNPRHLVRRRGQEARLRCSPMKGHSHVYWYRQLPEEGLKFMVYLQKENIIDESGMPKERFSAEFPKEGPSILRIQQVVRGDSAAYFCASSPYGDEAFFGQGTRLTVV.

The DNA of the CDR3 is TGTGCCAGCAGGGACATTAACACTGAAGCTTTCTTT. Amino acids: CASRDINTEAFF. The rearrangement uses TRBV6-5 and TRBJ1-1, with a tentative D call TRBD1 (5 bases). The CDR3 totals 12 residues. Per germline, CDR1 MNHEY and CDR2 SVGAGI. Trimming stripped 6 bases from V and 2 bases from J, with 7 bases between.

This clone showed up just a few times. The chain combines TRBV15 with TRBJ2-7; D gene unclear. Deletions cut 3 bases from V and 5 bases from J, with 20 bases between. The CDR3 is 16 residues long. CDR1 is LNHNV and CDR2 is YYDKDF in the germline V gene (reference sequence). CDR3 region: CATSSLRSGILHEQYF. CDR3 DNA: TGTGCCACCAGCAGCCTTAGATCAGGAATACTCCACGAGCAGTACTTC.

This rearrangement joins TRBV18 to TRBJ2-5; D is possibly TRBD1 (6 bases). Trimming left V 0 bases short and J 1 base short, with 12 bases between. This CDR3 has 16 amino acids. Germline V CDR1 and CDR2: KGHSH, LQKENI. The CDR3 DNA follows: TGTGCCAGCTCACCACCTCAGGGGATGGGCCAAGAGACCCAGTACTTC. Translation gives CASSPPQGMGQETQYF. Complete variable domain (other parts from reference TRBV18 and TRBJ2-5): NAGVMQNPRHLVRRRGQEARLRCSPMKGHSHVYWYRQLPEEGLKFMVYLQKENIIDESGMPKERFSAEFPKEGPSILRIQQVVRGDSAAYFCASSPPQGMGQETQYFGPGTRLLVL.

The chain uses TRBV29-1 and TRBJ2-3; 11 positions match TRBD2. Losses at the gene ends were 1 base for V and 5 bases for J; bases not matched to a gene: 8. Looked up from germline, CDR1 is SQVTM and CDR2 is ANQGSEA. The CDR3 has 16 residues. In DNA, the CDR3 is TGCAGCGTTGAAGGTAGACTAGCGGGACGGGGAGATACGCAGTATTTT. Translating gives CSVEGRLAGRGDTQYF.

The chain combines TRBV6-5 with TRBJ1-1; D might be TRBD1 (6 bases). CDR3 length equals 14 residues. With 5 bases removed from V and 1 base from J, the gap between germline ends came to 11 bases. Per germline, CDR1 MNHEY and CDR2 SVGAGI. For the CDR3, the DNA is TGTGCCAGCAGTCACCCACAGGGGAACACTGAAGCTTTCTTT. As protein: CASSHPQGNTEAFF.

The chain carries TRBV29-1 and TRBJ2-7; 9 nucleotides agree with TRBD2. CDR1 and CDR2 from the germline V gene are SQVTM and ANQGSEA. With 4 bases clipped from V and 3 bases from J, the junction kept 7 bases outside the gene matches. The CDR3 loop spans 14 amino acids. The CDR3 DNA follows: TGCAGCGTTGTAACGACTAGCGGTCACTACGAGCAGTACTTC. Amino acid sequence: CSVVTTSGHYEQYF.

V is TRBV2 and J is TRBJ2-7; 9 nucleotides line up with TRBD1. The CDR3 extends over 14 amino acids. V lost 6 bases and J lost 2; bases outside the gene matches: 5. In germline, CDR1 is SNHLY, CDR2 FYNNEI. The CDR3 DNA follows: TGTGCCAGCAGACGGACAGGGGTCACCTACGAGCAGTACTTC. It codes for CASRRTGVTYEQYF.

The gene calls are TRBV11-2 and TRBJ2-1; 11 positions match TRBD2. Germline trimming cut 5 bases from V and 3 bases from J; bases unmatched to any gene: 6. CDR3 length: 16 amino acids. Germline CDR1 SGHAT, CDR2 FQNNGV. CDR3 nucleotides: TGTGCCAGCAGCGATACTAGCGGGAGAGGCTACAATGAGCAGTTCTTC. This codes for CASSDTSGRGYNEQFF.

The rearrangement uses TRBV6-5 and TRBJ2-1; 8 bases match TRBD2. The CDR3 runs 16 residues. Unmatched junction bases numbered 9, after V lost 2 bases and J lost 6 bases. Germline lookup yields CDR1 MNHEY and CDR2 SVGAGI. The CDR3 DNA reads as TGTGCCAGCAGTTACGAGATAGCGGGATCGGGCAATGAGCAGTTCTTC. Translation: CASSYEIAGSGNEQFF.

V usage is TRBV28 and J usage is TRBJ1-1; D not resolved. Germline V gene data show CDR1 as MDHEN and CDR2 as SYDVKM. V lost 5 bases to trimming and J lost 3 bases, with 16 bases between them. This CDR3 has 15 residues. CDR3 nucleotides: TGTGCCAGCAGTCCCCGGTCCCCTCGGGACACTGAAGCTTTCTTT. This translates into CASSPRSPRDTEAFF.

The CDR3 loop reads CASSLAVGGLDGYTF. The CDR3 nucleotides are TGTGCCAGCAGCTTAGCGGTGGGGGGACTGGATGGCTACACCTTC. The J gene is TRBJ1-2, the V gene TRBV7-8; tentative D call: TRBD1 (5 bases). This CDR3 has 15 amino acids. The germline gives CDR1 SGHVS, CDR2 FQNEAQ. V lost 0 bases, J lost 6 bases, and 14 bases lay in between.

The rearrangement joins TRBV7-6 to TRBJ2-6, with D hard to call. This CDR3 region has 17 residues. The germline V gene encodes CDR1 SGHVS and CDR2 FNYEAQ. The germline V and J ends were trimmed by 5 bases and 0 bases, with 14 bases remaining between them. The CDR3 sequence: CASSLTGRASGANVLTF. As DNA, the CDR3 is TGTGCCAGCAGCCTCACGGGTCGAGCCTCTGGGGCCAACGTCCTGACTTTC.

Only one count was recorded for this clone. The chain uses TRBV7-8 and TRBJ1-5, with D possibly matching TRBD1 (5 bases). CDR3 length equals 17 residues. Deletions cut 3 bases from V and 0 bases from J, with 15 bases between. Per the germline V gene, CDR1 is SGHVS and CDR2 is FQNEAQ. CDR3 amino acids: CASSLGGPTYSNQPQHF. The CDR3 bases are TGTGCCAGCAGCTTGGGGGGACCGACATATAGCAATCAGCCCCAGCATTTT.

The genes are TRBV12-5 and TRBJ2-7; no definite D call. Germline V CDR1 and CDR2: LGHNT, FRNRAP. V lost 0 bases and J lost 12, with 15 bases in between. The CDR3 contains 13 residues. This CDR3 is CASGLVLNSTPYF. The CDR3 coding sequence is TGTGCTAGTGGTTTGGTACTCAACAGCACGCCGTACTTC.

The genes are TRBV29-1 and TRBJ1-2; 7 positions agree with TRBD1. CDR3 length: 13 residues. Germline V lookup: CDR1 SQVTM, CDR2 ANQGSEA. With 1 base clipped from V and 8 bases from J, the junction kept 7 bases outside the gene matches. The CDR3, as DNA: TGCAGCGTTGAAGGCAGGGGGTCCGGAGGCTACACCTTC. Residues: CSVEGRGSGGYTF.